This T cell receptor beta chain is drawn from a study of identical twins. General study findings and limits: For monozygotic twins, models underestimated out-of-frame TCR alpha sharing.

This clonotype occurred a few times. The target antigen is unknown. Unique molecular identifiers were in the cDNA, with template-switch universal primer binding. TCRdb reprocessed the 5' RACE reads with MiXCR, giving one entry per CDR3 protein. The sample has about 890,000 distinct CDR3 sequences; 9% to 15% are singletons. The germline V and J ends were trimmed by 5 bases and 3 bases, with 13 bases remaining between them. Germline CDR1 is SEHNR and CDR2 is FQNEAQ (reference sequence). The CDR3 extends over 15 amino acids. These data were also reused for a study on yellow fever vaccine responses in identical twins.

The TCR was taken from a woman aged 18-29 years in good health. Sequenced input: PBMCs. This chain links TRBV7-9 with TRBJ2-2; tentatively, D is TRBD1 (6 bases). The CDR3 loop is CASSPDDRHTGELFF. CDR3 DNA sequence: TGTGCCAGCAGCCCGGACGACAGGCACACCGGGGAGCTGTTTTTT. Looking up the rest from reference TRBV7-9 and TRBJ2-2 gives the full variable domain: DTGVSQNPRHKITKRGQNVTFRCDPISEHNRLYWYRQTLGQGPEFLTYFQNEAQLEKSRLLSDRFSAERPKGSFSTLEIQRTEQGDSAMYLCASSPDDRHTGELFFGEGSRLTVL.